The entry below gives a single T cell receptor beta chain sequence along with its context. Time point given: blood 2 weeks post-SBRT. Treatment denoted: 15 Gy SBRT to primary tumor, nephrectomy 4 weeks later. This CDR3 is built from 13 residues. Looked up from germline, CDR1 is LNHDA and CDR2 is SQIVND (reference sequence). The V end lost 3 bases, the J end lost 7 bases, and 7 bases lay between the germline ends. The source of the sample is a study of radiation and T cells in renal cell carcinoma. As for the study in general: Nephrectomy followed 15 Gy stereotactic body radiation by 4 weeks.

Here immunoSEQ multiplex PCR was the method, and the copy in TCRdb shows in-frame clones only, minus some. The table records 70,000 to 100,000 clones, roughly 85% of them present only once. The chain employs TRBV19 and TRBJ1-6, with unresolved D. Specimen: blood, collected from a patient whose treatment included radiotherapy and nephrectomy. The TCR was taken from a woman in her forties or fifties with renal cell carcinoma. CDR3 bases: TGTGCCAGTAGTATTAGGTGGAATTCACCCCTCCACTTT. It codes for CASSIRWNSPLHF.